These 2 T cell receptor beta chains originate from one sample sequenced in a study of CD8 T cells in ankylosing spondylitis. Study outcomes and limitations: Blood from ankylosing spondylitis patients appeared to carry a characteristic roughly 8-variant TCR beta motif.

Their recognized antigens are unknown. TCRdb fed the 5' RACE reads into MiXCR, producing one record per CDR3 protein. The sample has 100,000 to 150,000 distinct CDR3 sequences, approximately 17% seen once; the top ten hold about 33%. Material: blood, either unsorted or a sorted T cell fraction (not recorded which). The source is a male donor with ankylosing spondylitis.

The V and J genes are TRBV27 and TRBJ2-7; 10 bases map to TRBD2. Germline CDR1 MNHEY, CDR2 SMNVEV (reference sequence). Trimming cost V 6 bases and J 4 bases; bases outside gene matches: 6. The CDR3 sequence is 14 residues long. The CDR3 DNA reads as TGTGCCAGCAGCAAGCTAGCGGGAGTTTACGAGCAGTACTTC. It is translated as CASSKLAGVYEQYF.

This clonotype was recorded a few times. The CDR3 protein is CATRGGSESYTF. The CDR3 DNA follows: TGTGCCACCAGAGGCGGGTCTGAAAGCTACACCTTC. This chain uses TRBV24-1 with TRBJ1-2; no clear D. V lost 7 bases, J lost 9 bases, and 14 bases lay in between. Germline V gene lookup returns CDR1 KGHDR and CDR2 SFDVKD. This CDR3 comprises 12 residues.